This T cell receptor beta chain was recorded in a study of cytomegalovirus exposure and HLA in healthy donors. With 3 bases clipped from V and 10 bases from J, the junction kept 6 bases outside the gene matches. The length of the CDR3 is 13 residues. From germline, CDR1 is MNHNS and CDR2 SASEGT. This PCR relied on a set of 60 Vbeta primers and 13 Jbeta primers. Sequenced by immunoSEQ multiplex PCR; TCRdb stores in-frame clones only, minus some. The table lists about 93,000 clones, roughly 79% of them singletons. The sample was PBMCs. The chain joins TRBV6-1 to TRBJ1-5; TRBD1 matches at 7 bases. This TCR was sampled from a man in his thirties or forties in good health and CMV-seronegative. In DNA form, the CDR3 reads TGTGCCAGCAGTGAGCCAAGGGGGCGCCCCCAGCATTTT. It encodes CASSEPRGRPQHF.